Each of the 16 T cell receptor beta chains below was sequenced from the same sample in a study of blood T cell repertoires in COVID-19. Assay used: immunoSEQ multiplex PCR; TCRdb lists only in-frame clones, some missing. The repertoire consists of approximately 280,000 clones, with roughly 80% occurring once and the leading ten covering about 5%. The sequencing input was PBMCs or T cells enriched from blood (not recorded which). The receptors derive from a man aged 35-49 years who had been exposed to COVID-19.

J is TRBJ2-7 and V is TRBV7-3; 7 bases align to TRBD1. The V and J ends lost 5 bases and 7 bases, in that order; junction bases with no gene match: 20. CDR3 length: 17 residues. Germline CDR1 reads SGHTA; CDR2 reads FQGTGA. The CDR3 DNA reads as TGTGCCAGCAGCCTCGTCACCGGGACACAGGGGCTAGGTGAGCAGTACTTC. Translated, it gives CASSLVTGTQGLGEQYF.

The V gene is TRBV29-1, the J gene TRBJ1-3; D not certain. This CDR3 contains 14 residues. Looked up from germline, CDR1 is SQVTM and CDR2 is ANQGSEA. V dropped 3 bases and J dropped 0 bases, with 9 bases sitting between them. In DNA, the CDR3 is TGCAGCGTTGAGGTTTTTAGCTCTGGAAACACCATATATTTT. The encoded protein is CSVEVFSSGNTIYF.

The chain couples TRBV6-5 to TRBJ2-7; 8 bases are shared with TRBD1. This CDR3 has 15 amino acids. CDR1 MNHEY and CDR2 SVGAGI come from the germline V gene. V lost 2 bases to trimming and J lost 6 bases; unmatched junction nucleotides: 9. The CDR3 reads CASSYLRQGRGEQYF. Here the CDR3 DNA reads TGTGCCAGCAGTTACCTCAGACAGGGGCGGGGCGAGCAGTACTTC.

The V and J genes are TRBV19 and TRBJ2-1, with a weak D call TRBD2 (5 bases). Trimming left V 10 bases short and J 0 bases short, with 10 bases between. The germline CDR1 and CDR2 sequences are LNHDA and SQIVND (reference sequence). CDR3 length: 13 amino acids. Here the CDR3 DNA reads TGTGCCACACAGCGGAGCTCCTACAATGAGCAGTTCTTC. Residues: CATQRSSYNEQFF.

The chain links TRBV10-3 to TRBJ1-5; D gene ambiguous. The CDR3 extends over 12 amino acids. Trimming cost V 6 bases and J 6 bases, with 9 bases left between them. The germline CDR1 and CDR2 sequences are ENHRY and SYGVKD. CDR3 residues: CAIRGPAQPQHF. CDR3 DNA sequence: TGTGCCATCAGGGGCCCAGCTCAGCCCCAGCATTTT.

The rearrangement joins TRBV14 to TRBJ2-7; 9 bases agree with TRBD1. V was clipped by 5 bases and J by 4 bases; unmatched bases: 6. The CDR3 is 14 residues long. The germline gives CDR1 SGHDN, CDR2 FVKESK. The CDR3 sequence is CASSFRDRDYEQYF. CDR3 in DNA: TGTGCCAGCAGCTTCCGGGACAGGGATTACGAGCAGTACTTC.

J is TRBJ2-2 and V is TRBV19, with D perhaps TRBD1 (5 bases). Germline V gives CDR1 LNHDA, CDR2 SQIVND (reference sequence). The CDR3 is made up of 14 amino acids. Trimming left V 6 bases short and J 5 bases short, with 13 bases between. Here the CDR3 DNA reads TGTGCCAGTAGGGTCCAGGGTAATACCGGGGAGCTGTTTTTT. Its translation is CASRVQGNTGELFF.

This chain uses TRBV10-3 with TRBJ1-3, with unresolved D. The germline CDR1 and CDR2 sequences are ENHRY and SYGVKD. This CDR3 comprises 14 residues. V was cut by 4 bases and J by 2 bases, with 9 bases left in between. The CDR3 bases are TGTGCCATCAGTGTTGAAACGGCTGGAAACACCATATATTTT. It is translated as CAISVETAGNTIYF.

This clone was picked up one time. CDR3 region: CASRGLAGVGTQYF. Here the CDR3 DNA reads TGTGCCAGCAGGGGACTAGCGGGAGTCGGGACGCAGTATTTT. The gene calls are TRBV2 and TRBJ2-3, with TRBD2 matching over 14 bases. CDR1 is SNHLY, CDR2 FYNNEI, per germline. The V gene end was trimmed by 6 bases and the J gene end by 9 bases; junction bases not matched to a gene: 5. The CDR3 has 14 amino acids.

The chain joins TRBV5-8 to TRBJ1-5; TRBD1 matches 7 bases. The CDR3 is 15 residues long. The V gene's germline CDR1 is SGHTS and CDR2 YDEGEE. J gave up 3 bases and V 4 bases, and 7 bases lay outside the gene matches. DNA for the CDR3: TGTGCCAGCAGCCGGGGGACAGCCCTCAATCAGCCCCAGCATTTT. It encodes CASSRGTALNQPQHF.

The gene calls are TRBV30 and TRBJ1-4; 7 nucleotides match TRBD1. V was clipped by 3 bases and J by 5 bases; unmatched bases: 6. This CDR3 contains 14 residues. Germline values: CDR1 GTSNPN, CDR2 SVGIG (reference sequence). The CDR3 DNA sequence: TGTGCCTGGAGGGGACAGCTAAGCAATGAAAAACTGTTTTTT. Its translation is CAWRGQLSNEKLFF.

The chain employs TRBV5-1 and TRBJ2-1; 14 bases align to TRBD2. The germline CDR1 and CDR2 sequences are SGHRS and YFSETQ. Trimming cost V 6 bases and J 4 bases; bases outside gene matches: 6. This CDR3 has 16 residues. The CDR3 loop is CASKPGLAGAYNEQFF. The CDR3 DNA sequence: TGCGCCAGCAAACCGGGACTAGCGGGAGCTTACAATGAGCAGTTCTTC.

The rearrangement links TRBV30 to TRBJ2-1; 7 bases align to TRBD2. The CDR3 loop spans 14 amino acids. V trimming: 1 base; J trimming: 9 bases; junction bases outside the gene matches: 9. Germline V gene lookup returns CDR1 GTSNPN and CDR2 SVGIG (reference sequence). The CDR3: CAWSGSGGAVEQFF. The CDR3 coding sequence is TGTGCCTGGAGTGGTTCGGGAGGAGCGGTTGAGCAGTTCTTC.

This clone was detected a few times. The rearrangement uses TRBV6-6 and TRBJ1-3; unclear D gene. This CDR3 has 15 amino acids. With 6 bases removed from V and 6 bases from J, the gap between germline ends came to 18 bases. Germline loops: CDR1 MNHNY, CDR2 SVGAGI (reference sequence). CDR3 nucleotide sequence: TGTGCCAGCAGCCTACACACCGGGGTAGAAAACACCATATATTTT. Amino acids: CASSLHTGVENTIYF.

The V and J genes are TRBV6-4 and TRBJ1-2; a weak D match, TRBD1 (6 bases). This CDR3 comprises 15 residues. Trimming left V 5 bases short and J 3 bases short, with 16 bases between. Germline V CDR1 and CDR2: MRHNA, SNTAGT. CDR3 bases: TGTGCCAGCAGTAGGGAGCGGGGGCTGGACTATGGCTACACCTTC. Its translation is CASSRERGLDYGYTF.

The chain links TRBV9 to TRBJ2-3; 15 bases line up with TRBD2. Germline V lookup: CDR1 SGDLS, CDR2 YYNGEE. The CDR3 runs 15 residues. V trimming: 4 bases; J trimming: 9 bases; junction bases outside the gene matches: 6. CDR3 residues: CASSRTSGREETQYF. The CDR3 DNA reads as TGTGCCAGCAGCCGGACTAGCGGGAGGGAGGAGACGCAGTATTTT. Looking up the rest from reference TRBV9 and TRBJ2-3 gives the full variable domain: DSGVTQTPKHLITATGQRVTLRCSPRSGDLSVYWYQQSLDQGLQFLIQYYNGEERAKGNILERFSAQQFPDLHSELNLSSLELGDSALYFCASSRTSGREETQYFGPGTRLTVL.